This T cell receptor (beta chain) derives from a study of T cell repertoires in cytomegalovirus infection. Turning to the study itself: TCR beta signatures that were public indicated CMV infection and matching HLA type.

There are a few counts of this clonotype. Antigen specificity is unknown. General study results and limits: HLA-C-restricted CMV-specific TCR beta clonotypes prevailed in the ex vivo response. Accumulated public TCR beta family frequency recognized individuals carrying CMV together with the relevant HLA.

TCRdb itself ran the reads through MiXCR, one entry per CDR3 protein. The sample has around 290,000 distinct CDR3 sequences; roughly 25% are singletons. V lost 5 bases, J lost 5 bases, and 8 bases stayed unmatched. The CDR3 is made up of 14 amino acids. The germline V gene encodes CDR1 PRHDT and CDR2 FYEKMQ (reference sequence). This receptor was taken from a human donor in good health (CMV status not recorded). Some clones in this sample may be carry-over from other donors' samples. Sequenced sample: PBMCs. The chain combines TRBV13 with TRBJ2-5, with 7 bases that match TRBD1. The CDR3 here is CASSTAGQAETQYF. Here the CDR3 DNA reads TGTGCCAGCAGCACCGCCGGACAGGCTGAGACCCAGTACTTC.